This T cell receptor beta chain derives from a study of cytomegalovirus exposure and HLA in healthy donors. The PCR ran on 60 Vbeta and 13 Jbeta primers. TCRdb's copy holds only in-frame clones and misses some; the assay was immunoSEQ multiplex PCR. The sample lists hundreds of thousands of clones; almost 80% were seen once. In germline, CDR1 is WNHNN, CDR2 SYGVQD (reference sequence). J gave up 6 bases and V 4 bases, and 8 bases lay outside the gene matches. The CDR3 length is 15 residues. The gene calls are TRBV10-1 and TRBJ2-1; 8 bases are shared with TRBD2. The receptor comes from a male donor in good health and CMV-seronegative. Material: PBMCs. The CDR3 nucleotides are TGCGCCAGCAGTGTTACCAGCGGGAGTGGCAATGAGCAGTTCTTC. Encoded protein: CASSVTSGSGNEQFF.